This TCR beta chain was observed in a study of regulatory T cells in long-lasting Graves disease. Trimming left V 6 bases short and J 8 bases short, with 20 bases between. Germline V lookup: CDR1 DFQATT, CDR2 SNEGSKA (reference sequence). This CDR3 region has 15 residues. Arm-PCR with iRepertoire HTBI primers amplified the CDR3 regions for these TCR beta libraries. Each CDR3 protein is one row after TCRdb ran MiXCR on the multiplex PCR reads. In the table there are about 420,000 distinct CDR3 sequences, about a sixth of which are singletons. Time point given: newly diagnosed GD, antithyroid drugs for less than 3 months. Preparation of the TCR library used RNA extracted from PBMCs. The same sample was also used in a study of T cells in Graves' hyperthyroidism and ophthalmopathy.

Source: peripheral blood mononuclear cells (PBMCs), taken at new diagnosis, from a patient treated with antithyroid drugs. The chain joins TRBV20-1 to TRBJ1-6; D not certain. This TCR was recovered from a woman aged 18 to 35 with Graves disease. CDR3 coding DNA: TGCAGTGCGCCATGCCCATGGTTCTGCGATTCACCCCTCCACTTT. Residues: CSAPCPWFCDSPLHF.